These T cell receptor beta chains were read from a single sample in a study of T cell repertoires in cytomegalovirus infection. MiXCR was run by TCRdb on the reads, yielding one entry per CDR3 protein. The sample holds hundreds of thousands of distinct CDR3 sequences, 9% to 9.5% seen once. The sequenced sample consisted of PBMCs. The source of these receptors is a human donor in good health (CMV status not recorded). Some clones in this sample may be carry-over from other donors' samples. The CDR3 runs from the conserved cysteine through the conserved F or W. A D gene is named only where the DNA matches it firmly. Only part of the rows carry a size: once, few, many, or a class if the clone is expanded.

j_call	clone_size	d_call	v_call	cdr3_aa	cdr3_nt
TRBJ1-1	many	TRBD1	TRBV12-3/TRBV12-4	CASSLRQGGTEAFF	TGTGCCAGCAGTCTACGACAGGGTGGCACTGAAGCTTTCTTT
TRBJ2-7	few	NA	TRBV4-3	CASSPHRTSHEQYF	TGCGCCAGCAGCCCACATAGAACCAGCCACGAGCAGTACTTC
TRBJ1-5	few	NA	TRBV4-3	CASSQDFSNQPQHF	TGCGCCAGCAGCCAAGATTTTAGCAATCAGCCCCAGCATTTT
TRBJ2-4	many	NA	TRBV19	CASRELAKNIQYF	TGTGCCAGTAGGGAGTTGGCCAAAAACATTCAGTACTTC
TRBJ1-6	NA	NA	TRBV6-1	CASRRQTGANSPLHF	TGTGCCAGCAGACGTCAGACGGGGGCCAATTCACCCCTCCACTTT
TRBJ1-2	NA	NA	TRBV4-2	CASSQDVIGRNYGYTF	TGTGCCAGCAGCCAAGATGTTATTGGGCGTAACTATGGCTACACCTTC
TRBJ1-5	few	NA	TRBV6-2/TRBV6-3	CASQQGVRQPQHF	TGTGCCAGCCAACAGGGAGTCAGGCAGCCCCAGCATTTT
TRBJ2-3	few	TRBD1	TRBV19	CASSIGDRATDTQYF	TGTGCCAGTAGTATCGGAGACAGGGCCACAGATACGCAGTATTTT
TRBJ1-1	few	NA	TRBV4-1	CASSRAQDANTEAFF	TGTGCCAGCAGCCGAGCACAGGATGCGAACACTGAAGCTTTCTTT
TRBJ2-4	few	TRBD1	TRBV12-3/TRBV12-4	CASSLWDRDQYF	TGTGCCAGCAGTTTATGGGACAGGGATCAGTACTTC
TRBJ1-5	many	NA	TRBV7-2	CASSLVGGVNQPQHF	TGTGCCAGCAGCTTAGTGGGAGGGGTCAATCAGCCCCAGCATTTT
TRBJ1-5	NA	NA	TRBV5-1	CASSLAEWNPGQPQHF	TGCGCCAGCAGCTTGGCCGAATGGAATCCGGGGCAGCCCCAGCATTTT
TRBJ2-1	few	TRBD2	TRBV25-1	CASSGGGADEQFF	TGTGCCAGCAGTGGCGGGGGGGCCGATGAGCAGTTCTTC
TRBJ2-1	many	NA	TRBV10-3	CAISGIGGAGSYNEQFF	TGTGCCATCAGTGGTATTGGGGGAGCTGGGTCCTACAATGAGCAGTTCTTC
TRBJ2-5	many	NA	TRBV7-6	CASTPPGGPGPQYF	TGTGCCAGCACCCCTCCCGGAGGCCCGGGGCCCCAGTACTTC
TRBJ1-2	few	TRBD1	TRBV3-1	CASSRTGEDGYTF	TGTGCCAGCAGCAGGACAGGGGAGGATGGCTACACCTTC
TRBJ2-5	NA	TRBD1	TRBV19	CASKPTPGQGYQETQYF	TGTGCCAGTAAACCCACACCGGGACAGGGGTACCAAGAGACCCAGTACTTC
TRBJ2-7	many	NA	TRBV6-1	CASRERRASSYEQYF	TGTGCCAGCAGGGAGCGGAGGGCTAGCTCCTACGAGCAGTACTTC
TRBJ2-4	NA	TRBD2	TRBV3-1	CASSQDVLAGHDYKNIQYF	TGTGCCAGCAGCCAAGATGTGCTAGCGGGCCATGACTACAAAAACATTCAGTACTTC
TRBJ1-6	NA	NA	TRBV4-3	CASSQLPQSGNSPLHF	TGCGCCAGCAGCCAACTCCCCCAATCGGGGAATTCACCCCTCCACTTT
TRBJ1-5	many	NA	TRBV12-3/TRBV12-4	CASSLARPPGYQPQHF	TGTGCCAGCAGTTTAGCTAGACCGCCGGGATATCAGCCCCAGCATTTT
TRBJ2-1	many	TRBD1	TRBV7-9	CASSLMGQGSYNEQFF	TGTGCCAGCAGCTTAATGGGACAGGGCTCCTACAATGAGCAGTTCTTC
TRBJ1-2	few	NA	TRBV5-6	CASSLETKFKGYTF	TGTGCCAGCAGCTTAGAGACGAAATTTAAGGGCTACACCTTC
TRBJ1-5	many	TRBD1	TRBV28	CASSSNRGPISNQPQHF	TGTGCCAGCAGTTCGAACAGGGGCCCTATAAGCAATCAGCCCCAGCATTTT
TRBJ2-7	NA	NA	TRBV2	CASALGQSSYEQYF	TGTGCCAGCGCCCTAGGACAGAGCTCCTACGAGCAGTACTTC
TRBJ2-7	NA	TRBD1	TRBV15	CATSPRQGRTYEQYF	TGTGCCACCAGCCCCCGACAGGGGAGGACGTACGAGCAGTACTTC
TRBJ1-5	NA	NA	TRBV6-1	CASSYTGVFGNQPQHF	TGTGCCAGCAGTTACACTGGGGTTTTTGGCAATCAGCCCCAGCATTTT
TRBJ1-2	NA	TRBD1	TRBV28	CASRSGQRALTF	TGTGCCAGCAGATCGGGACAGAGGGCGCTCACCTTC
TRBJ2-7	NA	NA	TRBV11-3	CASSYTNRWDPSSEQYF	TGTGCCAGCAGCTATACCAACCGGTGGGACCCCTCAAGCGAGCAGTACTTC
TRBJ1-1	many	NA	TRBV7-9	CASSFMNTEAFF	TGTGCCAGCAGCTTTATGAACACTGAAGCTTTCTTT
TRBJ2-5	many	TRBD1	TRBV7-6	CASSGADRGYGETQYF	TGTGCCAGCAGCGGAGCCGACAGGGGATACGGGGAGACCCAGTACTTC
TRBJ1-4	many	NA	TRBV7-8	CASSNPATNEKLFF	TGTGCCAGCAGCAACCCTGCAACTAATGAAAAACTGTTTTTT
TRBJ1-1	many	NA	TRBV7-2	CASSSGMNTEAFF	TGTGCCAGCAGCTCTGGGATGAACACTGAAGCTTTCTTT
TRBJ2-6	many	NA	TRBV7-2	CASSLDRSGANVLTF	TGTGCCAGCAGTCTAGACAGGTCTGGGGCCAACGTCCTGACTTTC
TRBJ2-1	NA	TRBD2	TRBV10-3	CAISISGADEQFF	TGTGCCATCAGTATTAGCGGGGCTGATGAGCAGTTCTTC
TRBJ2-6	NA	NA	TRBV2	CASSEAVTRGAGANVLTF	TGTGCCAGCAGTGAAGCGGTCACTCGGGGCGCTGGGGCCAACGTCCTGACTTTC
TRBJ1-5	few	NA	TRBV12-5	CASGLQTQGGNQPQHF	TGTGCTAGTGGTTTGCAAACTCAGGGAGGCAATCAGCCCCAGCATTTT
TRBJ1-1	many	TRBD1	TRBV7-3	CASSPNRGINTEAFF	TGTGCCAGCAGCCCGAACAGGGGTATAAACACTGAAGCTTTCTTT
TRBJ1-2	NA	TRBD1	TRBV19	CASSIRTGSGGYTF	TGTGCCAGTAGTATCCGGACAGGGTCTGGTGGCTACACCTTC